This entry lists 26 T cell receptor beta chains sequenced from one sample in a study of technical replicates of blood from four donors. Clones were read by immunoSEQ multiplex PCR, and TCRdb kept only the in-frame ones, dropping some. The repertoire holds tens of thousands of clones, with about 97% as singletons. The material sequenced was T cells isolated from PBMCs. The receptors here all came from a human donor in good health.

The rearrangement uses TRBV5-1 and TRBJ2-5; 7 bases match TRBD1. This CDR3 region has 13 residues. The germline CDR1 and CDR2 sequences are SGHRS and YFSETQ. The V segment lost 3 bases and the J segment 14 bases; nucleotides outside the gene matches: 13. This CDR3 reads CASSYLGDSPHYF. CDR3 sequence (DNA): TGCGCCAGCAGCTACTTGGGGGACAGTCCACATTACTTC.

The chain carries TRBV4-2 and TRBJ1-1, with 8 nucleotides matching TRBD1. The CDR3 loop spans 15 amino acids. Germline CDR1 and CDR2: LGHNA and YNFKEQ. Trimming at V came to 5 bases and at J to 6 bases, leaving 11 bases not matched to a gene. This CDR3 is CASSEPQGAVSEAFF. The DNA for the CDR3 is TGTGCCAGCAGCGAACCCCAGGGGGCAGTCTCTGAAGCTTTCTTT.

The rearrangement joins TRBV27 to TRBJ1-1; no reliable D call. This CDR3 has 13 amino acids. CDR1 and CDR2 from the germline V gene are MNHEY and SMNVEV (reference sequence). V lost 6 bases and J lost 1, with 9 bases in between. The CDR3 nucleotides read TGTGCCAGCAGCATGACACCGAACACTGAAGCTTTCTTT. It translates to CASSMTPNTEAFF.

This clone was found once. This chain links TRBV6-5 with TRBJ1-1; TRBD1 aligns across 7 bases. The CDR3 length is 14 residues. V lost 2 bases, J lost 6 bases, and 6 bases stayed unmatched. CDR1 and CDR2 from the germline V gene are MNHEY and SVGAGI. The CDR3 nucleotides are TGTGCCAGCAGTTACGTTACAGGGGAGTCTGAAGCTTTCTTT. Translated: CASSYVTGESEAFF.

This sequence joins TRBV20-1 and TRBJ2-5; no firm D call. The germline CDR1 and CDR2 sequences are DFQATT and SNEGSKA (reference sequence). The CDR3 runs 10 residues. V gave up 4 bases and J gave up 5 bases, with 5 bases separating them. CDR3 bases: TGCAGTGCTACTAGGGAGACCCAGTACTTC. It encodes CSATRETQYF.

The genes are TRBV15 and TRBJ2-2, with D tentatively TRBD1 (5 bases). CDR3 length equals 18 residues. Germline values: CDR1 LNHNV, CDR2 YYDKDF (reference sequence). Trimming stripped 4 bases from V and 3 bases from J, with 21 bases between. CDR3 coding DNA: TGTGCCACCAGCACCTCTCTAGTAACAGGTGGTGACACCGGGGAGCTGTTTTTT. Its translation is CATSTSLVTGGDTGELFF.

The CDR3 is CASGLAWEATDTQYF. The CDR3 nucleotides are TGTGCCAGCGGATTAGCGTGGGAGGCAACTGATACGCAGTATTTT. The chain links TRBV28 to TRBJ2-3; a weak D match, TRBD2 (6 bases). Trimming shortened V by 8 bases and J by 6 bases, and 21 bases separated the two germline ends. The CDR3 is 15 residues long. The germline V gene encodes CDR1 MDHEN and CDR2 SYDVKM.

The chain joins TRBV28 to TRBJ1-3; a weak D match, TRBD1 (5 bases). Germline-derived CDR1 and CDR2 are MDHEN and SYDVKM. The ends were cut back, 6 bases at V and 1 base at J, with 13 bases in the middle. The CDR3 covers 15 residues. Here the CDR3 reads CASRYWGQSGNTIYF. DNA for the CDR3: TGTGCCAGCAGGTATTGGGGCCAATCTGGAAACACCATATATTTT.

This rearrangement joins TRBV6-4 to TRBJ2-5, with 9 bases fitting TRBD1. Germline CDR1 reads MRHNA; CDR2 reads SNTAGT. This CDR3 has 14 residues. Unmatched junction bases numbered 8, after V lost 7 bases and J lost 5 bases. The CDR3 DNA is TGTGCCAGCAAGGACAGGGGTCTCTACGAGACCCAGTACTTC. As protein: CASKDRGLYETQYF.

The V and J genes are TRBV19 and TRBJ1-5; 11 bases match TRBD1. Per germline, CDR1 LNHDA and CDR2 SQIVND (reference sequence). Trimming cost V 1 base and J 0 bases; bases outside gene matches: 5. The length of the CDR3 is 18 residues. The CDR3 here is CASSIGRTGGYSNQPQHF. Here the CDR3 DNA reads TGTGCCAGTAGTATAGGAAGGACAGGGGGCTATAGCAATCAGCCCCAGCATTTT.

The chain couples TRBV11-2 to TRBJ2-1; a possible D gene is TRBD2 (6 bases). CDR3 length: 16 residues. V dropped 2 bases and J dropped 0 bases, with 11 bases sitting between them. Germline V gene sequence: CDR1 SGHAT, CDR2 FQNNGV. The chain's CDR3 is CASSLWRGSSYNEQFF. CDR3 DNA: TGTGCCAGCAGCTTATGGCGGGGTAGCTCCTACAATGAGCAGTTCTTC.

This chain uses TRBV29-1 with TRBJ2-7, with 8 bases fitting TRBD2. The CDR3 extends over 13 amino acids. V was clipped by 2 bases and J by 10 bases; unmatched bases: 10. CDR1 is SQVTM and CDR2 is ANQGSEA in the germline V gene. In nucleotides, the CDR3 is TGCAGCGTTGAAAAGGAGGCGGGAGGAGTACAGTACTTC. Translation: CSVEKEAGGVQYF.

The rearrangement uses TRBV15 and TRBJ2-2; tentatively, D is TRBD1 (6 bases). The V gene lost 3 bases and the J gene lost 2 bases, with 10 bases spanning the gap. This CDR3 spans 15 amino acids. Germline CDR1 is LNHNV and CDR2 is YYDKDF (reference sequence). The chain's CDR3 is CATSSTGINTGELFF. The CDR3 region has the DNA TGTGCCACCAGCAGCACAGGGATAAACACCGGGGAGCTGTTTTTT.

The chain links TRBV4-1 to TRBJ2-7, with a tentative D call TRBD2 (6 bases). This CDR3 has 16 amino acids. V lost 4 bases to trimming and J lost 2 bases, with 18 bases between them. CDR1 is MGHRA, CDR2 YSYEKL, per germline. CDR3 residues: CASSPGLPGSTYEQYF. DNA of the CDR3: TGCGCCAGCAGCCCGGGACTTCCCGGTAGTACCTACGAGCAGTACTTC.

The chain couples TRBV29-1 to TRBJ1-4; TRBD1 aligns across 7 bases. The CDR3 runs 16 residues. In germline, CDR1 is SQVTM, CDR2 ANQGSEA. V shed 4 bases and J 0 bases; nucleotides not matched to a gene: 8. The CDR3 DNA is TGCAGCGTTGGGGGGACAGTCGGTTCAACTAATGAAAAACTGTTTTTT. Translating gives CSVGGTVGSTNEKLFF.

The rearrangement joins TRBV6-6 to TRBJ2-5; 7 bases match TRBD1. V was clipped by 2 bases and J by 1 base; unmatched bases: 7. CDR3 length: 16 residues. Germline CDR1 and CDR2: MNHNY and SVGAGI (reference sequence). The CDR3 coding sequence is TGTGCCAGCAGTTACCCCCGGGACAGTATCCAAGAGACCCAGTACTTC. Translating gives CASSYPRDSIQETQYF.

The gene calls are TRBV28 and TRBJ2-3, with 11 bases identical to TRBD2. CDR1 and CDR2 from the germline V gene are MDHEN and SYDVKM. The V segment lost 5 bases and the J segment 7 bases; nucleotides outside the gene matches: 8. This CDR3 contains 15 residues. The CDR3 nucleotides read TGTGCCAGCAGTCGTGTAGCGGGAGGGGGATATACGCAGTATTTT. Encoded protein: CASSRVAGGGYTQYF. Based on the CDR3 plus reference TRBV28 and TRBJ2-3, the full variable domain is DVKVTQSSRYLVKRTGEKVFLECVQDMDHENMFWYRQDPGLGLRLIYFSYDVKMKEKGDIPEGYSVSREKKERFSLILESASTNQTSMYLCASSRVAGGGYTQYFGPGTRLTVL.

The chain employs TRBV18 and TRBJ1-5, with TRBD1 as a possible D gene (5 bases). Germline CDR1 is KGHSH and CDR2 is LQKENI. V was trimmed by 3 bases and J by 2 bases, leaving 8 bases between them. CDR3 length equals 14 residues. In nucleotides, the CDR3 is TGTGCCAGCTCACCGGTACAGGGCAATCAGCCCCAGCATTTT. Amino acid sequence: CASSPVQGNQPQHF.

The chain couples TRBV10-2 to TRBJ2-6; 9 positions match TRBD1. The CDR3 has 17 amino acids. The V gene's germline CDR1 is WSHSY and CDR2 SAAADI. V gave up 8 bases and J gave up 2 bases; unmatched junction bases: 10. CDR3 loop: CASLSGTGFPGANVLTF. In DNA, the CDR3 is TGCGCCAGCTTATCCGGGACAGGGTTTCCTGGGGCCAACGTCCTGACTTTC.

This chain connects TRBV11-3 to TRBJ2-1; D not certain. Germline V lookup: CDR1 SGHNT, CDR2 YENEEA. V was trimmed by 2 bases and J by 2 bases, leaving 13 bases between them. CDR3 size: 16 residues. The CDR3 nucleotides read TGTGCCAGCAGCTTACTCCCCAGGCGTACCTACAATGAGCAGTTCTTC. Translated, it gives CASSLLPRRTYNEQFF.

This chain uses TRBV30 with TRBJ1-3; D is uncertain. Germline-derived CDR1 and CDR2 are GTSNPN and SVGIG (reference sequence). V dropped 2 bases and J dropped 1 base, with 6 bases sitting between them. This CDR3 has 13 amino acids. In DNA form, the CDR3 reads TGTGCCTGGAGTACCAGTTCTGGAAACACCATATATTTT. It yields the protein CAWSTSSGNTIYF.

This clone showed up just a few times. The V gene is TRBV4-1, the J gene TRBJ1-2; TRBD1 matches 7 bases. With V trimmed by 4 bases and J by 6 bases, 11 bases remained unmatched. Germline CDR1 reads MGHRA; CDR2 reads YSYEKL. The CDR3 length is 15 residues. The CDR3 DNA is TGCGCCAGCAGCCGCCAAGTGACAGGGCGTGATGGCTACACCTTC. Translated: CASSRQVTGRDGYTF.

This chain links TRBV11-3 with TRBJ2-3, with TRBD2 matching over 8 bases. Losses at the gene ends were 2 bases for V and 4 bases for J; bases not matched to a gene: 5. Per germline, CDR1 SGHNT and CDR2 YENEEA. The CDR3 runs 15 residues. The DNA of the CDR3 is TGTGCCAGCAGCTTACGGGGGGGCGGTCCAGATACGCAGTATTTT. This gives the protein CASSLRGGGPDTQYF.

The chain joins TRBV7-8 to TRBJ1-2; D is perhaps TRBD1 (6 bases). Trimming pared 5 bases from V and 4 bases from J, leaving 17 bases between. This CDR3 spans 15 amino acids. In germline, CDR1 is SGHVS, CDR2 FQNEAQ. The CDR3 nucleotides read TGTGCCAGCAGCCCCAGCCGCCCACAGGGCTATGGCTACACCTTC. This codes for CASSPSRPQGYGYTF.

This clone was recorded once. V gene TRBV30 combines with J gene TRBJ1-3, with TRBD1 matching over 9 bases. Germline V gene data show CDR1 as GTSNPN and CDR2 as SVGIG (reference sequence). CDR3 length: 15 amino acids. V gave up 2 bases and J gave up 1 base; unmatched junction bases: 3. The CDR3 DNA follows: TGTGCCTGGAGTAAGGGGACAGGGTCTGGAAACACCATATATTTT. Translated, it gives CAWSKGTGSGNTIYF.

J is TRBJ2-1 and V is TRBV28; TRBD1 is a possible D gene (5 bases). This CDR3 is 17 amino acids long. The V and J ends lost 10 bases and 1 base respectively, with 23 bases between them. In germline, CDR1 is MDHEN, CDR2 SYDVKM. The CDR3 sequence is CATAKVGPFSSYNEQFF. The CDR3 DNA reads as TGTGCCACCGCTAAAGTGGGGCCCTTTTCATCCTACAATGAGCAGTTCTTC.